These T cell receptor beta chains were read from a single sample in a study of cytomegalovirus exposure and HLA in healthy donors. Generated by immunoSEQ multiplex PCR, the TCRdb table keeps only in-frame clones and is missing some. The top ten hold around 13% of the sample, which has some 120,000 clones, 77% seen once. Sequencing was performed on PBMCs. Source of these receptors: a woman between 35 and 50 years old in good health and CMV-seropositive. Each CDR3 is given with its conserved first and last residue. The D gene is left open where the match is weak. Only some rows state a clone size, as once, few, many or a class for expanded clones.

d_call: .
v_call: TRBV15
clone_size: .
j_call: TRBJ1-5
cdr3_nt: TGTGCCACCAGCAGAGGAGGCTTTGGACAGCCCCAGCATTTT
cdr3_aa: CATSRGGFGQPQHF

d_call: TRBD2
v_call: TRBV9
clone_size: .
j_call: TRBJ2-1
cdr3_nt: TGTGCCAGCAGTCCGCGACTAGCGGGAACAGAAAATGAGCAGTTCTTC
cdr3_aa: CASSPRLAGTENEQFF

d_call: TRBD1
v_call: TRBV7-3
clone_size: .
j_call: TRBJ2-3
cdr3_nt: TGTGCCAGCTCCAGGACGGGACAGCCTTCGGATACGCAGTATTTT
cdr3_aa: CASSRTGQPSDTQYF

d_call: .
v_call: TRBV5-1
clone_size: .
j_call: TRBJ2-1
cdr3_nt: TGCGCCAGCAGCTTGGATGTGTCGGGGGAGGATGAGCAGTTCTTC
cdr3_aa: CASSLDVSGEDEQFF

d_call: TRBD2
v_call: TRBV28
clone_size: once
j_call: TRBJ2-1
cdr3_nt: TGTGCCAGCAGTTCATTTACTAGCGTAGGGATCGATGAGCAGTTCTTC
cdr3_aa: CASSSFTSVGIDEQFF

d_call: .
v_call: TRBV29-1
clone_size: .
j_call: TRBJ1-2
cdr3_nt: TGCAGCGTTGGACAGGCGACCATTTATGGCTACACCTTC
cdr3_aa: CSVGQATIYGYTF

d_call: TRBD1
v_call: TRBV28
clone_size: .
j_call: TRBJ1-5
cdr3_nt: TGTGCCAGCAGTTTATCACAGGGGAGACAGCCCCAGCATTTT
cdr3_aa: CASSLSQGRQPQHF

d_call: TRBD2
v_call: TRBV9
clone_size: once
j_call: TRBJ2-2
cdr3_nt: TGTGCCAGCAGCTTAGGACTAGCTCACACCGGGGAGCTGTTTTTT
cdr3_aa: CASSLGLAHTGELFF

d_call: .
v_call: TRBV5-6
clone_size: .
j_call: TRBJ2-7
cdr3_nt: TGTGCCAGCAGCTTTGAAGGAGCTACCTACGAGCAGTACTTC
cdr3_aa: CASSFEGATYEQYF

d_call: .
v_call: TRBV5-4
clone_size: .
j_call: TRBJ2-1
cdr3_nt: TGTGCCAGCAGCTCCAAAGGACGGGGAAGCTCCTACAATGAGCAGTTCTTC
cdr3_aa: CASSSKGRGSSYNEQFF

d_call: .
v_call: TRBV6-6
clone_size: .
j_call: TRBJ2-3
cdr3_nt: TGTGCCAGCAATTGGGACTCTTTGGCAGATACGCAGTATTTT
cdr3_aa: CASNWDSLADTQYF

d_call: .
v_call: TRBV4-1
clone_size: once
j_call: TRBJ2-3
cdr3_nt: TGCGCCAGCAGCCAAGATTTGCGGGCCCTCACAGATACGCAGTATTTT
cdr3_aa: CASSQDLRALTDTQYF

d_call: TRBD2
v_call: TRBV7-3
clone_size: .
j_call: TRBJ2-3
cdr3_nt: TGTGCCAGCAGCCCGTTCGCGGGGGGCACAGATACGCAGTATTTT
cdr3_aa: CASSPFAGGTDTQYF

d_call: TRBD1
v_call: TRBV5-5
clone_size: .
j_call: TRBJ2-7
cdr3_nt: TGTGCCAGCAGCTCCTGGACAGGGCGGGAGCAGTACTTC
cdr3_aa: CASSSWTGREQYF

d_call: .
v_call: TRBV7-8
clone_size: .
j_call: TRBJ1-1
cdr3_nt: TGTGCCAGCAGCTTCGGGGGTAAGAACACTGAAGCTTTCTTT
cdr3_aa: CASSFGGKNTEAFF

d_call: .
v_call: TRBV5-4
clone_size: .
j_call: TRBJ2-3
cdr3_nt: TGTGCCAGCAGCTTGCCGTCAGATACGCAGTATTTT
cdr3_aa: CASSLPSDTQYF

d_call: .
v_call: TRBV21-1
clone_size: .
j_call: TRBJ2-7
cdr3_nt: TGTGCCAGCAGCAAATCGGACAGGACCCACGAGCAGTACTTC
cdr3_aa: CASSKSDRTHEQYF

d_call: TRBD2
v_call: TRBV7-3
clone_size: .
j_call: TRBJ2-2
cdr3_nt: TGTGCCAGCAGCCCTCGAGGGAGCGGGACGAGCACCGGGGAGCTGTTTTTT
cdr3_aa: CASSPRGSGTSTGELFF

d_call: TRBD1
v_call: TRBV30
clone_size: .
j_call: TRBJ1-2
cdr3_nt: TGTGCCTGGGGGCAGGGGGAGGCGGAATATGGCTACACCTTC
cdr3_aa: CAWGQGEAEYGYTF

d_call: TRBD2
v_call: TRBV7-8
clone_size: .
j_call: TRBJ2-7
cdr3_nt: TGTGCCAGCAGCCCAGGGACTATCTACGAGCAGTACTTC
cdr3_aa: CASSPGTIYEQYF

d_call: TRBD1
v_call: TRBV5-1
clone_size: .
j_call: TRBJ2-5
cdr3_nt: TGCGCCAGCAGCAGCCCCGGGACAGGGGTCCAAGAGACCCAGTACTTC
cdr3_aa: CASSSPGTGVQETQYF

d_call: TRBD2
v_call: TRBV29-1
clone_size: .
j_call: TRBJ2-1
cdr3_nt: TGCAGCGTGGGGGGGGACGGACAGTTCTTC
cdr3_aa: CSVGGDGQFF

d_call: .
v_call: TRBV10-1
clone_size: .
j_call: TRBJ2-7
cdr3_nt: TGCGCCAGCCCCCGTGGGCAGTTCAGTTCCTACGAGCAGTACTTC
cdr3_aa: CASPRGQFSSYEQYF

d_call: .
v_call: TRBV7-2
clone_size: .
j_call: TRBJ2-5
cdr3_nt: TGTGCCAGCAGCTTAGCGTCAGGGGTACAGACCCAGTACTTC
cdr3_aa: CASSLASGVQTQYF

d_call: TRBD1
v_call: TRBV30
clone_size: .
j_call: TRBJ2-7
cdr3_nt: TGTGCCTGGAGACAGGGGTACGAGCAGTACTTC
cdr3_aa: CAWRQGYEQYF

d_call: .
v_call: TRBV28
clone_size: .
j_call: TRBJ1-3
cdr3_nt: TGTGCCAGCAGTTTACGGACTACTGGAAACACCATATATTTT
cdr3_aa: CASSLRTTGNTIYF

d_call: .
v_call: TRBV15
clone_size: .
j_call: TRBJ1-2
cdr3_nt: TGTGCCACCAGCACCACCCTGGGGGACATTGATAACTATGGCTACACCTTC
cdr3_aa: CATSTTLGDIDNYGYTF

d_call: .
v_call: TRBV5-4
clone_size: once
j_call: TRBJ2-7
cdr3_nt: TGTGCCAGCAGCTTGGAGGGAGGATTCTACGAGCAGTACTTC
cdr3_aa: CASSLEGGFYEQYF

d_call: .
v_call: TRBV6-1
clone_size: once
j_call: TRBJ2-1
cdr3_nt: TGTGCCAGCAGCCGGGACTCGGGGAACAATGAGCAGTTCTTC
cdr3_aa: CASSRDSGNNEQFF

d_call: .
v_call: TRBV28
clone_size: .
j_call: TRBJ1-3
cdr3_nt: TGTGCCAGCAGTTCCAGCCGGGGGTCCGGAAACACCATATATTTT
cdr3_aa: CASSSSRGSGNTIYF

d_call: TRBD1
v_call: TRBV7-8
clone_size: once
j_call: TRBJ2-6
cdr3_nt: TGTGCCAGCAGTCGGACAGGGGTGGACCTCTCAGGGGCCAACGTCCTGACTTTC
cdr3_aa: CASSRTGVDLSGANVLTF

d_call: .
v_call: TRBV30
clone_size: .
j_call: TRBJ2-1
cdr3_nt: TGTGCCTGGAGTGTACATGTGGGAGGTGTGCAGTTCTTC
cdr3_aa: CAWSVHVGGVQFF

d_call: .
v_call: TRBV19
clone_size: .
j_call: TRBJ2-3
cdr3_nt: TGTGCCAGTAGTTCCGCAGGAAGCACAGATACGCAGTATTTT
cdr3_aa: CASSSAGSTDTQYF

d_call: .
v_call: TRBV28
clone_size: .
j_call: TRBJ1-1
cdr3_nt: TGTGCCAGCAGTCCTTCTGGACTTCGCACTGAAGCTTTCTTT
cdr3_aa: CASSPSGLRTEAFF

d_call: TRBD2
v_call: TRBV9
clone_size: .
j_call: TRBJ2-3
cdr3_nt: TGTGCCAGCAGCGATCCCCGGACTAGCGGCACAGATACGCAGTATTTT
cdr3_aa: CASSDPRTSGTDTQYF

d_call: TRBD1
v_call: TRBV28
clone_size: .
j_call: TRBJ1-1
cdr3_nt: TGTGCCAGCACCCGGACAGGGGCTTACACTGAAGCTTTCTTT
cdr3_aa: CASTRTGAYTEAFF

d_call: .
v_call: TRBV5-1
clone_size: few
j_call: TRBJ2-5
cdr3_nt: TGCGCCAGCAGCTTGGCTATTCTCCAAGAGACCCAGTACTTC
cdr3_aa: CASSLAILQETQYF

d_call: .
v_call: TRBV6-6
clone_size: .
j_call: TRBJ2-3
cdr3_nt: TGTGCCACCGCGGACTCCACAGATACGCAGTATTTT
cdr3_aa: CATADSTDTQYF

d_call: .
v_call: TRBV6-6
clone_size: .
j_call: TRBJ1-5
cdr3_nt: TGTGCCAGCAATAACGGTCCTCCCAATCAGCCCCAGCATTTT
cdr3_aa: CASNNGPPNQPQHF

d_call: .
v_call: TRBV6-1
clone_size: .
j_call: TRBJ1-5
cdr3_nt: TGTGCCAGCAGTGAAGGGACGGGGCAGCCCCAGCATTTT
cdr3_aa: CASSEGTGQPQHF

d_call: TRBD1
v_call: TRBV4-1
clone_size: .
j_call: TRBJ1-6
cdr3_nt: TGCGCCAGCAGCTCTATAACAGGGGGCCGGGATTCACCCCTCCACTTT
cdr3_aa: CASSSITGGRDSPLHF

d_call: TRBD2
v_call: TRBV28
clone_size: .
j_call: TRBJ2-3
cdr3_nt: TGTGCCAGCAGTTTCTGGGCGGGAGCTACAGATACGCAGTATTTT
cdr3_aa: CASSFWAGATDTQYF

d_call: TRBD1
v_call: TRBV9
clone_size: .
j_call: TRBJ1-2
cdr3_nt: TGTGCCAGCAGCGTAGATCCCACAGGGGGAGATGGCTACACCTTC
cdr3_aa: CASSVDPTGGDGYTF

d_call: TRBD1
v_call: TRBV29-1
clone_size: .
j_call: TRBJ1-2
cdr3_nt: TGCAGCGTTGAAGATTCTGCGACAGGGATCTATGGCTACACCTTC
cdr3_aa: CSVEDSATGIYGYTF

d_call: .
v_call: TRBV6-4
clone_size: .
j_call: TRBJ1-3
cdr3_nt: TGTGCCAGCACCGGCGGGGGTGGGAATTTT
cdr3_aa: CASTGGGGNF